Described below is a single T cell receptor beta chain sequence and its context. This specimen belongs to a study of blood T cell repertoires in COVID-19. At the level of the study: T cells, B-cell-depleted T cells, or PBMCs supplied cDNA or gDNA.

TCRdb's table, derived via immunoSEQ multiplex PCR, lists solely in-frame clones and lacks some. This sample yields about 170,000 clones, of which around four fifths are seen a single time; 4% to 4.5% belongs to the top ten. Unmatched junction bases numbered 12, after V lost 5 bases and J lost 3 bases. This CDR3 contains 16 residues. Germline V gene data show CDR1 as KGHSH and CDR2 as LQKENI. Specimen: PBMCs or T cells enriched from blood (not recorded which). This TCR was recovered from a woman between 45 and 60 years old who had recovered from COVID-19. The J gene is TRBJ1-1, the V gene TRBV18; 7 bases agree with TRBD1. CDR3 nucleotide sequence: TGTGCCAGCTCATCACGCCAGGGGGGCGGTGACACTGAAGCTTTCTTT. Protein product: CASSSRQGGGDTEAFF. Full variable domain (outside the CDR3, taken from reference TRBV18 and TRBJ1-1): NAGVMQNPRHLVRRRGQEARLRCSPMKGHSHVYWYRQLPEEGLKFMVYLQKENIIDESGMPKERFSAEFPKEGPSILRIQQVVRGDSAAYFCASSSRQGGGDTEAFFGQGTRLTVV.